This T cell receptor beta chain was found in a study of T cells expressing NK-cell markers. Germline values: CDR1 LGHDT, CDR2 YNNKEL (reference sequence). The CDR3 consists of 13 residues. As concerns this clonotype: As yet, its antigen is unknown.

From its re-call of the 5' RACE reads, TCRdb lists each CDR3 protein once, without DNA. The specimen's table records about 540,000 distinct CDR3 sequences. General study points: It is unclear if expanded NKG2C-expressing clones target HCMV antigens.

What was sequenced was blood T cells: a sorted CD56 or NKG2C T cell subset, CD4+ or CD8+ T cells, or bulk PBMC T cells (not recorded which). The clonotype originates from a man in his late teens or twenties in good health. V gene TRBV3-1 combines with J gene TRBJ2-5; the TCRdb call, TRBD1, lacks DNA for checking. The CDR3 spells CASSQGSPEAQYF.